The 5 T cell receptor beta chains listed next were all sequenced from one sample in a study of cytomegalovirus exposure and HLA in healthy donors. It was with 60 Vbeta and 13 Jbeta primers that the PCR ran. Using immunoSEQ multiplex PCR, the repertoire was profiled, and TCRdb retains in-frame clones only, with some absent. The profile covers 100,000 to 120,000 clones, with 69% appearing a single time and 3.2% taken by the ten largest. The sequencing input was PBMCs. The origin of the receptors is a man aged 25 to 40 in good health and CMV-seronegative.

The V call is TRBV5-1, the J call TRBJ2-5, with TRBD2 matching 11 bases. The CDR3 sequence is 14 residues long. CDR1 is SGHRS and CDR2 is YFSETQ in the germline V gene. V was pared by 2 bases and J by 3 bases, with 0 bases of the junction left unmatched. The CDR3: CASSLLAGEETQYF. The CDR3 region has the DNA TGCGCCAGCAGCTTACTAGCGGGAGAAGAGACCCAGTACTTC.

CDR3: CASSSGLAGGYDEQFF. Written as DNA, the CDR3 is TGTGCCAGCAGCTCCGGACTAGCGGGAGGGTACGATGAGCAGTTCTTC. This sequence joins TRBV7-3 and TRBJ2-1; 15 bases line up with TRBD2. This CDR3 spans 16 amino acids. The V gene end was trimmed by 4 bases and the J gene end by 8 bases; junction bases not matched to a gene: 6. Per the germline V gene, CDR1 is SGHTA and CDR2 is FQGTGA.

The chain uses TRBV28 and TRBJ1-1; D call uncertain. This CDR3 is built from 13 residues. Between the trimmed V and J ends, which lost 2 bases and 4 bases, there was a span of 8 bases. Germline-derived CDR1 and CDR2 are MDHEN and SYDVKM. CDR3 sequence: CASSLVEATEAFF. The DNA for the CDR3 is TGTGCCAGCAGTTTAGTGGAGGCCACTGAAGCTTTCTTT.

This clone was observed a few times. The chain's CDR3 is CASSLFTGGDGYTF. DNA of the CDR3: TGTGCCAGCAGTTTATTTACAGGGGGAGATGGCTACACCTTC. The chain employs TRBV28 and TRBJ1-2, with 8 nucleotides matching TRBD1. V lost 1 base to trimming and J lost 6 bases; unmatched junction nucleotides: 4. The CDR3 has 14 amino acids. Germline loops: CDR1 MDHEN, CDR2 SYDVKM.

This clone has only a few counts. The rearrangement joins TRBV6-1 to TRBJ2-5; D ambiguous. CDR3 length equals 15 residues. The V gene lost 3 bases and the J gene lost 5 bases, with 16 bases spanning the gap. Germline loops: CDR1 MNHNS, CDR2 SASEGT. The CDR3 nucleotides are TGTGCCAGCAGTGATGGCCTAGTTTCCCACGAGACCCAGTACTTC. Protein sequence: CASSDGLVSHETQYF.